Listed here are 28 T cell receptor beta chains from one sample, sequenced in a study of blood T cell repertoires in COVID-19. Data came from immunoSEQ multiplex PCR; TCRdb stores just in-frame clones and leaves some out. The sample includes about 200,000 clones, around nine tenths of them seen just once. What was sequenced was peripheral blood. These receptors were collected from a man aged 55 to 70 with acute or convalescent COVID-19.

Comments on this clone: Other DNA sequences within the sample encode an identical CDR3. V usage is TRBV7-6 and J usage is TRBJ2-3; D might be TRBD2 (7 bases). Per the germline V gene, CDR1 is SGHVS and CDR2 is FNYEAQ. This CDR3 is built from 15 residues. V dropped 0 bases and J dropped 2 bases, with 9 bases sitting between them. The CDR3 sequence: CASSLAGGPTDTQYF. CDR3 DNA sequence: TGTGCCAGCAGCTTAGCGGGGGGGCCCACAGATACGCAGTATTTT.

The chain recombines TRBV12-3 or TRBV12-4 with TRBJ1-1; unclear D gene. The V end lost 6 bases, the J end lost 1 base, and 9 bases lay between the germline ends. The length of the CDR3 is 13 residues. The CDR3 nucleotides read TGTGCCAGCAGCCCAGTACCGAACACTGAAGCTTTCTTT. This gives the protein CASSPVPNTEAFF.

About this clone itself: The sample holds other DNA sequences that translate to the same CDR3. The chain recombines TRBV9 with TRBJ1-4; possibly TRBD1 for D (6 bases). The CDR3 runs to 15 residues. Germline values: CDR1 SGDLS, CDR2 YYNGEE. With 3 bases removed from V and 2 bases from J, the gap between germline ends came to 11 bases. CDR3 nucleotides: TGTGCCAGCAGCGCAACAGGGACCACTAATGAAAAACTGTTTTTT. This sequence encodes CASSATGTTNEKLFF.

The V gene is TRBV28, the J gene TRBJ2-2; 7 bases map to TRBD2. CDR1 is MDHEN and CDR2 is SYDVKM in the germline V gene. The CDR3 has 15 amino acids. Trimming removed 3 bases from V and 5 bases from J; junction bases left unmatched: 6. The chain's CDR3 is CASSFAGEVTGELFF. CDR3 DNA sequence: TGTGCCAGCAGTTTTGCGGGGGAGGTTACCGGGGAGCTGTTTTTT.

The chain combines TRBV12-3 or TRBV12-4 with TRBJ1-2, with 7 nucleotides matching TRBD1. This CDR3 is built from 13 residues. The V segment lost 3 bases and the J segment 6 bases; nucleotides outside the gene matches: 4. The CDR3 spells CASSLNDRDGYTF. In DNA, the CDR3 is TGTGCCAGCAGTTTGAATGACAGGGATGGCTACACCTTC.

V gene TRBV11-2 combines with J gene TRBJ1-5, with unresolved D. There are 20 residues in the CDR3. The germline gives CDR1 SGHAT, CDR2 FQNNGV. V lost 0 bases to trimming and J lost 0 bases, with 21 bases between them. DNA of the CDR3: TGTGCCAGCAGCTTAGATCGGCTAACCGGGTCCTTCCTTAGCAATCAGCCCCAGCATTTT. It codes for CASSLDRLTGSFLSNQPQHF.

For the CDR3, the DNA is TGTGCCAGCAGTGAAGGGGGAGGGAGGCTCGGCGAGCAGTACTTC. Translation gives CASSEGGGRLGEQYF. The J gene is TRBJ2-7, the V gene TRBV2, with 7 bases identical to TRBD2. Per germline, CDR1 SNHLY and CDR2 FYNNEI. The CDR3 loop spans 15 amino acids. V was pared by 1 base and J by 6 bases, with 9 bases of the junction left unmatched.

The V gene is TRBV7-2, the J gene TRBJ2-5, with 8 bases aligning to TRBD1. Germline-derived CDR1 and CDR2 are SGHTA and FQGNSA. This CDR3 has 15 amino acids. V shed 6 bases, J shed 3 bases, and the junction held 9 bases outside the gene matches. CDR3 protein: CASSQGTGVKETQYF. DNA for the CDR3: TGTGCCAGCAGTCAAGGGACAGGAGTTAAAGAGACCCAGTACTTC.

The genes are TRBV10-3 and TRBJ1-2; D remains ambiguous. Trimming stripped 4 bases from V and 2 bases from J, with 8 bases between. The CDR3 is 13 amino acids. CDR1 is ENHRY and CDR2 is SYGVKD in the germline V gene. The CDR3 reads CAISAGENYGYTF. Here the CDR3 DNA reads TGTGCCATCAGTGCTGGAGAGAACTATGGCTACACCTTC.

The V and J genes are TRBV29-1 and TRBJ2-2, with TRBD1 matching over 10 bases. From germline, CDR1 is SQVTM and CDR2 ANQGSEA. V was pared by 4 bases and J by 6 bases, with 5 bases of the junction left unmatched. This CDR3 has 14 amino acids. The CDR3 DNA is TGCAGCGTTGCGGGACAGGGGTATGCCGGGGAGCTGTTTTTT. Translation: CSVAGQGYAGELFF.

The rearrangement links TRBV6-2 or TRBV6-3 to TRBJ2-7; 7 nucleotides align to TRBD1. The CDR3 is 15 residues long. Per germline, CDR1 MNHEY and CDR2 SVGEGT. V was pared by 0 bases and J by 3 bases, with 5 bases of the junction left unmatched. This chain's CDR3 is CASSYSRRGLYEQYF. The CDR3 nucleotides are TGTGCCAGCAGTTACTCGAGAAGGGGGCTCTACGAGCAGTACTTC.

The chain employs TRBV7-9 and TRBJ2-5; D gene ambiguous. The CDR3 contains 14 residues. CDR1 is SEHNR and CDR2 is FQNEAQ in the germline V gene (reference sequence). The V end was cut by 3 bases, the J end by 2 bases, with 10 bases between. This CDR3 is CASSFSWQQETQYF. CDR3 coding DNA: TGTGCCAGCAGCTTCAGTTGGCAGCAAGAGACCCAGTACTTC.

Here the CDR3 reads CASSLAQAGGNQPQHF. In DNA form, the CDR3 reads TGTGCCAGCAGCTTAGCGCAGGCAGGGGGCAATCAGCCCCAGCATTTT. This chain joins TRBV7-8 and TRBJ1-5; perhaps TRBD1 as D (6 bases). The V gene lost 0 bases and the J gene lost 2 bases, with 11 bases spanning the gap. The CDR3 is 16 amino acids. Germline values: CDR1 SGHVS, CDR2 FQNEAQ.

This clone was seen once. The chain joins TRBV9 to TRBJ1-4; tentatively, D is TRBD1 (5 bases). The CDR3 totals 15 residues. V was cut by 0 bases and J by 7 bases, with 13 bases left in between. Germline lookup yields CDR1 SGDLS and CDR2 YYNGEE. The CDR3 DNA reads as TGTGCCAGCAGCGTAGGGTGGGGAAGGGGTGAAAAACTGTTTTTT. Translating it yields CASSVGWGRGEKLFF.

The chain is built from TRBV18 and TRBJ1-4; D possibly corresponds to TRBD1 (5 bases). CDR3 length: 15 amino acids. With 5 bases removed from V and 3 bases from J, the gap between germline ends came to 13 bases. The germline V gene has CDR1 KGHSH and CDR2 LQKENI. The CDR3 sequence: CASSMLAGSNEKLFF. The DNA for the CDR3 is TGTGCCAGCTCAATGTTGGCAGGGTCTAATGAAAAACTGTTTTTT.

The V call is TRBV5-1, the J call TRBJ2-1; TRBD2 agrees at 10 bases. Germline-derived CDR1 and CDR2 are SGHRS and YFSETQ. The V and J ends lost 0 bases and 8 bases, in that order; junction bases with no gene match: 8. This CDR3 spans 16 amino acids. CDR3 nucleotide sequence: TGCGCCAGCAGCTTGGCAGCGGGGGGGGCGATCGATGAGCAGTTCTTC. It encodes CASSLAAGGAIDEQFF.

This clone was counted a few times. The gene calls are TRBV12-3 or TRBV12-4 and TRBJ2-7, with D possibly being TRBD1 (6 bases). The CDR3 sequence is 13 residues long. Deletions cut 4 bases from V and 7 bases from J, with 14 bases between. CDR3 bases: TGTGCCAGCAGTTGGGGACAAGGTTTTGAGCAGTACTTC. Translation: CASSWGQGFEQYF.

The chain employs TRBV9 and TRBJ2-2; weak D call: TRBD2 (6 bases). Germline loops: CDR1 SGDLS, CDR2 YYNGEE. Trimming left V 0 bases short and J 7 bases short, with 10 bases between. CDR3 size: 14 residues. This chain's CDR3 is CASSVGRRDGELFF. CDR3 in DNA: TGTGCCAGCAGCGTAGGAAGGAGGGACGGGGAGCTGTTTTTT.

The chain has TRBV29-1 and TRBJ2-1; unclear D gene. Germline V CDR1 and CDR2: SQVTM, ANQGSEA. This CDR3 is built from 13 residues. Trimming pared 4 bases from V and 4 bases from J, leaving 11 bases between. Written as DNA, the CDR3 is TGCAGCGTTGTCCCTAACCGTTACAATGAGCAGTTCTTC. As protein: CSVVPNRYNEQFF.

The chain joins TRBV19 to TRBJ2-6, with TRBD1 identical over 8 bases. The CDR3 sequence is 17 residues long. The junction had 5 bases not matched to a gene; V was cut back by 4 bases and J by 0 bases. Looked up from germline, CDR1 is LNHDA and CDR2 is SQIVND (reference sequence). The CDR3 DNA sequence: TGTGCCAGTAGTAGTGGGACAGGAAGCTCTGGGGCCAACGTCCTGACTTTC. Its translation is CASSSGTGSSGANVLTF. The full variable domain, its missing parts supplied by reference TRBV19 and TRBJ2-6, is DGGITQSPKYLFRKEGQNVTLSCEQNLNHDAMYWYRQDPGQGLRLIYYSQIVNDFQKGDIAEGYSVSREKKESFPLTVTSAQKNPTAFYLCASSSGTGSSGANVLTFGAGSRLTVL.

This rearrangement joins TRBV19 to TRBJ1-6; D not resolved. The CDR3 loop spans 12 amino acids. Trimming shortened V by 4 bases and J by 11 bases, and 9 bases separated the two germline ends. The V gene's germline CDR1 is LNHDA and CDR2 SQIVND (reference sequence). CDR3 protein: CASSTGPAPLHF. The CDR3 DNA is TGTGCCAGTAGTACAGGTCCAGCACCCCTCCACTTT.

This rearrangement joins TRBV30 to TRBJ2-5, with D perhaps TRBD1 (6 bases). V lost 1 base, J lost 3 bases, and 9 bases lay in between. This CDR3 has 13 residues. Looked up from germline, CDR1 is GTSNPN and CDR2 is SVGIG (reference sequence). The DNA of the CDR3 is TGTGCCTGGAGTGGGGACATGAAAGAGACCCAGTACTTC. Its protein product is CAWSGDMKETQYF.

The chain uses TRBV6-5 and TRBJ1-2, with D unresolved. Germline CDR1 is MNHEY and CDR2 is SVGAGI. The CDR3 has 12 residues. V was clipped by 6 bases and J by 3 bases, with 8 bases between them. CDR3 DNA sequence: TGTGCCAGCAGGGCCGGGGACTATGGCTACACCTTC. This gives the protein CASRAGDYGYTF.

The chain recombines TRBV9 with TRBJ2-7, with D possibly being TRBD2 (6 bases). V was clipped by 0 bases and J by 1 base, with 14 bases between them. Germline V gene lookup returns CDR1 SGDLS and CDR2 YYNGEE. The CDR3 covers 16 residues. CDR3 sequence (DNA): TGTGCCAGCAGCGTAGGCGGCGGGGTGGAGTCCTACGAGCAGTACTTC. Encoded protein: CASSVGGGVESYEQYF.

The rearrangement links TRBV6-1 to TRBJ2-7, with D tentatively TRBD1 (5 bases). Germline V gene sequence: CDR1 MNHNS, CDR2 SASEGT. The ends were cut back, 0 bases at V and 3 bases at J, with 15 bases in the middle. CDR3 length: 16 amino acids. This chain's CDR3 is CASSEADDSFLYEQYF. DNA of the CDR3: TGTGCCAGCAGTGAAGCGGACGACAGCTTTCTCTACGAGCAGTACTTC.

The V call is TRBV5-3, the J call TRBJ2-1; D is unresolved. TRBV5-3 is known as an ORF, though its function is uncertain. V was cut by 1 base and J by 1 base, with 9 bases left in between. CDR3 length equals 15 residues. The CDR3 sequence: CARSLFGRSYNEQFF. The CDR3 coding sequence is TGTGCCAGAAGCTTGTTTGGCCGTTCCTACAATGAGCAGTTCTTC.

The CDR3 here is CASSQELSGVGSPLHF. CDR3 DNA sequence: TGCGCCAGCAGCCAAGAGTTGTCAGGGGTCGGGTCACCCCTCCACTTT. The chain combines TRBV4-3 with TRBJ1-6, with D possibly matching TRBD1 (6 bases). The CDR3 sequence is 16 residues long. The V gene lost 0 bases and the J gene lost 10 bases, with 16 bases spanning the gap. Per the germline V gene, CDR1 is LGHNA and CDR2 is YSLEER.

The J gene is TRBJ1-3, the V gene TRBV4-3; D unresolved. Germline CDR1 is LGHNA and CDR2 is YSLEER. V was pared by 1 base and J by 0 bases, with 10 bases between. The CDR3 consists of 16 residues. The CDR3 DNA reads TGCGCCAGCAGCCAAGCCCAATCCCACTCTGGAAACACCATATATTTT. Amino acid sequence: CASSQAQSHSGNTIYF.